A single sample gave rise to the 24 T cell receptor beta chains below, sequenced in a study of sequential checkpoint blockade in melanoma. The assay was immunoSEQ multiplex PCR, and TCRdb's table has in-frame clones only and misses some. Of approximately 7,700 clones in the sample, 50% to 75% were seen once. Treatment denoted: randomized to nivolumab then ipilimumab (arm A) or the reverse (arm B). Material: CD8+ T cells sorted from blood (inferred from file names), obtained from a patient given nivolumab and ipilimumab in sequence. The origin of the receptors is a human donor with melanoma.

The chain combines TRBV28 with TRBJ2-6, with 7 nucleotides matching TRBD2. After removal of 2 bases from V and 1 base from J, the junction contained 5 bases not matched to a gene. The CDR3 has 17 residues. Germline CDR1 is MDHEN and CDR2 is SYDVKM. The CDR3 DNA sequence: TGTGCCAGCAGTTTAGGTTGGGGGGGATCTGGGGCCAACGTCCTGACTTTC. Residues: CASSLGWGGSGANVLTF.

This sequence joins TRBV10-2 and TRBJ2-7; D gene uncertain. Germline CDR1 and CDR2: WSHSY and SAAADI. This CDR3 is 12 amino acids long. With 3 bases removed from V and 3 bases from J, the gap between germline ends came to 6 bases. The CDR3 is CASSDPGYEQYF. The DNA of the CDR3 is TGCGCCAGCAGTGACCCAGGCTACGAGCAGTACTTC.

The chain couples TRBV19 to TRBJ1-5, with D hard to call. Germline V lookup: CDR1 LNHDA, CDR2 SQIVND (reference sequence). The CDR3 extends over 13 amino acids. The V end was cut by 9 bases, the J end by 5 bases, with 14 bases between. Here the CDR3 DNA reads TGTGCCAGCAACGTCGACATCTATCAGCCCCAGCATTTT. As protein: CASNVDIYQPQHF.

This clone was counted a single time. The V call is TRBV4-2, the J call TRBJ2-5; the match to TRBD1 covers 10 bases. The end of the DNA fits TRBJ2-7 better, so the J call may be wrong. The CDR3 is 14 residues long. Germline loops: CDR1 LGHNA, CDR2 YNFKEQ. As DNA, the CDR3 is TGTGCCAGCAGCAGGGACAGGGGTATCGACGAGCAGTACTTC. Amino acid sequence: CASSRDRGIDEQYF.

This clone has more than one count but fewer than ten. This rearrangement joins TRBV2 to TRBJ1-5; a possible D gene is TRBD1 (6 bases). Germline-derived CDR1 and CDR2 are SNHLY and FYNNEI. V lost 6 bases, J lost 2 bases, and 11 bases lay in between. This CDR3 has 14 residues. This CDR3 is CASSETGGNQPQHF. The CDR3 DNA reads TGTGCCAGCAGCGAGACAGGTGGCAATCAGCCCCAGCATTTT.

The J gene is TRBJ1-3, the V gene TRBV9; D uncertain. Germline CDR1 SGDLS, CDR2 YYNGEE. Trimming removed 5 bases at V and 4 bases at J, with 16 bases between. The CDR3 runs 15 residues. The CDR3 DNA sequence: TGTGCCAGCAGTGAAGACGGGGAGGACGGAAACACCATATATTTT. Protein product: CASSEDGEDGNTIYF.

The CDR3: CSVGARDRSLEAFF. Written as DNA, the CDR3 is TGCAGCGTTGGGGCCCGGGACAGGTCCTTGGAAGCTTTCTTT. The rearrangement uses TRBV29-1 and TRBJ1-1; TRBD1 matches at 8 bases. Germline CDR1 reads SQVTM; CDR2 reads ANQGSEA. The V gene end was trimmed by 4 bases and the J gene end by 8 bases; junction bases not matched to a gene: 12. The CDR3 covers 14 residues.

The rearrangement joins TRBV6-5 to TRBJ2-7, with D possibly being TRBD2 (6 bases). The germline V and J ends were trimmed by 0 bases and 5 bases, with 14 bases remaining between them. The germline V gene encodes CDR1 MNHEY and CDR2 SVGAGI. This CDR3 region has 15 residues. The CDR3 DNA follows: TGTGCCAGCAGTTACTCCCTGGGACTCCCCAACGAGCAGTACTTC. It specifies CASSYSLGLPNEQYF.

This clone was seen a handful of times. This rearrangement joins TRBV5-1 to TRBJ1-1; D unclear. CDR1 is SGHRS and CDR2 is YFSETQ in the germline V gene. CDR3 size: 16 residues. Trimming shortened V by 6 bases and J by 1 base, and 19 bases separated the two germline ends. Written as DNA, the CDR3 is TGCGCCAGCAACCCGGGCGGGGTTCCATGGAACACTGAAGCTTTCTTT. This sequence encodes CASNPGGVPWNTEAFF.

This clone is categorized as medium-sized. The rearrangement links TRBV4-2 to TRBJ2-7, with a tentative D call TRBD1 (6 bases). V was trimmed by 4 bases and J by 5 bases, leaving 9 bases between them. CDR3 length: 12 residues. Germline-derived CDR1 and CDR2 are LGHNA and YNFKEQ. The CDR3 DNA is TGTGCCAGCAGCCTAAACAGGGACGAGCAGTACTTC. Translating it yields CASSLNRDEQYF.

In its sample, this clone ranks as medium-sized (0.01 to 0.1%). The CDR3 coding sequence is TGTGCCAGCAGAACTCTGGGGGCTGGCTACACCTTC. Translated, it gives CASRTLGAGYTF. This chain joins TRBV27 and TRBJ1-2; possibly TRBD1 for D (6 bases). V was shortened by 6 bases and J by 7 bases, with 12 bases between the two germline ends. The CDR3 spans 12 residues. Looked up from germline, CDR1 is MNHEY and CDR2 is SMNVEV (reference sequence).

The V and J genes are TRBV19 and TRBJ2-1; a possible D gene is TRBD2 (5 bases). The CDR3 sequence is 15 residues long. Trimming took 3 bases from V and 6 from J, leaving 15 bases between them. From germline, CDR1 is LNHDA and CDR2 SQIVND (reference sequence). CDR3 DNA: TGTGCCAGTAGTATCGATAGCGACCCAGTCAATGAGCAGTTCTTC. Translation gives CASSIDSDPVNEQFF.

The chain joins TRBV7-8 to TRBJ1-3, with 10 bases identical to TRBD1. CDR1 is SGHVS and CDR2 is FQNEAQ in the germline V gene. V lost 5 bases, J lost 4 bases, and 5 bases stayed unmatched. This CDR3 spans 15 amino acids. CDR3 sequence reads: CASSRGTGAGNTIYF. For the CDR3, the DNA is TGTGCCAGCAGCCGCGGGACAGGGGCAGGAAACACCATATATTTT.

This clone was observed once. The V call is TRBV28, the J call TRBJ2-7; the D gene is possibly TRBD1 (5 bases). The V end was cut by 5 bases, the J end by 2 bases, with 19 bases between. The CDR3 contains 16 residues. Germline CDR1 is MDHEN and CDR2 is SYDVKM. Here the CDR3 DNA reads TGTGCCAGCAGTCCCCCTGACAGCCTATTCACCTACGAGCAGTACTTC. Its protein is CASSPPDSLFTYEQYF. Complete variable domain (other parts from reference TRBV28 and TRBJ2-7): DVKVTQSSRYLVKRTGEKVFLECVQDMDHENMFWYRQDPGLGLRLIYFSYDVKMKEKGDIPEGYSVSREKKERFSLILESASTNQTSMYLCASSPPDSLFTYEQYFGPGTRLTVT.

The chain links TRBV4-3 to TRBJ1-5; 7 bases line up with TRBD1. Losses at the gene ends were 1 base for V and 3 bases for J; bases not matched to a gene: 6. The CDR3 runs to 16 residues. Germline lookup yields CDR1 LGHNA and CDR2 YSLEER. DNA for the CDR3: TGCGCCAGCAGCCAAGGAGGGGGCCGGGTCAATCAGCCCCAGCATTTT. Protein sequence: CASSQGGGRVNQPQHF.

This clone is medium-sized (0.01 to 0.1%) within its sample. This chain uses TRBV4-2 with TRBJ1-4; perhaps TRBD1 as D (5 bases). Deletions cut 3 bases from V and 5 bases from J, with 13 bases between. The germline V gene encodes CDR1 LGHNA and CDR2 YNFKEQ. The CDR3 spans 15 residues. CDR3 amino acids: CASSHLTELNEKLFF. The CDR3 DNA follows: TGTGCCAGCAGCCACTTGACAGAACTGAATGAAAAACTGTTTTTT.

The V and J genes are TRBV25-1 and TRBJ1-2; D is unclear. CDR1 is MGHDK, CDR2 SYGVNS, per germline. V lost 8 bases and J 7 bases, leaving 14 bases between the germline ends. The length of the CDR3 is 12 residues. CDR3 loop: CASQTGRIGYTF. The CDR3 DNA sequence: TGTGCCAGCCAAACTGGGCGAATTGGCTACACCTTC.

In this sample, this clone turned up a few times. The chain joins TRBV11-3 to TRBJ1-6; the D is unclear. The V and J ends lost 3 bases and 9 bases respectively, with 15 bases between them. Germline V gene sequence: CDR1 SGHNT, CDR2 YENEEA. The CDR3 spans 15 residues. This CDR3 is CASSFQVPCGSPLHF. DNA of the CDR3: TGTGCCAGCAGCTTCCAAGTGCCCTGCGGTTCACCCCTCCACTTT.

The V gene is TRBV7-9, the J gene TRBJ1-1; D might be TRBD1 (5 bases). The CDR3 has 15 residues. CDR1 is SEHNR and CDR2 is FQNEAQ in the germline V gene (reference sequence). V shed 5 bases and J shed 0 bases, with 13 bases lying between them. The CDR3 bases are TGTGCCAGCAGCCCCGACAGCCCGCTGAACACTGAAGCTTTCTTT. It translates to CASSPDSPLNTEAFF.

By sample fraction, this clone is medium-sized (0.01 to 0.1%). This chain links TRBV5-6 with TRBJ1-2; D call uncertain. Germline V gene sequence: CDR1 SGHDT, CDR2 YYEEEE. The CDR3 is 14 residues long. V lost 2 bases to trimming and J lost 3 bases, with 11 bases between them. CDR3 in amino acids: CASSFGVVYYGYTF. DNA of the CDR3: TGTGCCAGCAGCTTCGGGGTAGTCTACTATGGCTACACCTTC.

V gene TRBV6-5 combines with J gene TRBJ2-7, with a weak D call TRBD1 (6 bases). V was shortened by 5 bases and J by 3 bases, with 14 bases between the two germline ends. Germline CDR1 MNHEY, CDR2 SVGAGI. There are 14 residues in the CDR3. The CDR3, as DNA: TGTGCCAGCAGTCTTTTCGCAGGGGACTACGAGCAGTACTTC. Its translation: CASSLFAGDYEQYF.

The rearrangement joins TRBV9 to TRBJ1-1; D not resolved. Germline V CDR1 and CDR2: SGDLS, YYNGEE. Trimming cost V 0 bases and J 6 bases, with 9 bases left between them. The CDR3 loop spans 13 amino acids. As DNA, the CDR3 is TGTGCCAGCAGCGTAGGGGTCAGGTCTGAAGCTTTCTTT. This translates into CASSVGVRSEAFF.

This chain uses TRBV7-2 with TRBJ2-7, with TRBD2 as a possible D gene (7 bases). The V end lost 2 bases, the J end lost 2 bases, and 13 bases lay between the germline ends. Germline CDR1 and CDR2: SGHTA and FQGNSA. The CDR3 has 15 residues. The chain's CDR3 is CASSLIAGGPYEQYF. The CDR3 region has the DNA TGTGCCAGCAGCTTAATCGCCGGGGGGCCCTACGAGCAGTACTTC.

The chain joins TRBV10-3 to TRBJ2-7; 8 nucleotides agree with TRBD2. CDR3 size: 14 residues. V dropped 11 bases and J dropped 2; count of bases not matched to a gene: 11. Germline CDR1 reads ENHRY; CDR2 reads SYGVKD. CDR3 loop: CASTGSGETYEQYF. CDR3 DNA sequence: TGTGCCTCCACGGGTAGCGGGGAAACCTACGAGCAGTACTTC.